This T cell receptor (beta chain) was identified in a study of CD8 T cells in ankylosing spondylitis. General observations from the study: Reported data indicate significant enrichment of disease-linked clones within matched ankylosing spondylitis synovial fluid. About eight highly homologous variants made up a TCR beta motif that seemed to typify ankylosing spondylitis blood. Certain motif variants had earlier been reported in reactive arthritis synovial fluid and blood.

Researchers built TCR beta libraries using quantitative 5'-RACE with molecular barcodes. TCRdb analysed the 5' RACE reads with MiXCR anew, one entry per CDR3 protein. The repertoire has 190,000 or so distinct CDR3 sequences, around 13% of them found once; the top ten carry 16%. There are many counts of this clonotype. Its specificity is unknown. Sequencing was done on a sample of blood, either unsorted or a sorted T cell fraction (not recorded which). The source is a male donor with ankylosing spondylitis or in good health (not recorded which).

In DNA form, the CDR3 reads TGTGCCAGCAGTTTTGTTGCAGGCACAGATACGCAGTATTTT. As protein: CASSFVAGTDTQYF. V is TRBV12-3 or TRBV12-4 and J is TRBJ2-3; D gene ambiguous. The CDR3 sequence is 14 residues long. The V gene lost 3 bases and the J gene lost 1 base, with 8 bases spanning the gap.